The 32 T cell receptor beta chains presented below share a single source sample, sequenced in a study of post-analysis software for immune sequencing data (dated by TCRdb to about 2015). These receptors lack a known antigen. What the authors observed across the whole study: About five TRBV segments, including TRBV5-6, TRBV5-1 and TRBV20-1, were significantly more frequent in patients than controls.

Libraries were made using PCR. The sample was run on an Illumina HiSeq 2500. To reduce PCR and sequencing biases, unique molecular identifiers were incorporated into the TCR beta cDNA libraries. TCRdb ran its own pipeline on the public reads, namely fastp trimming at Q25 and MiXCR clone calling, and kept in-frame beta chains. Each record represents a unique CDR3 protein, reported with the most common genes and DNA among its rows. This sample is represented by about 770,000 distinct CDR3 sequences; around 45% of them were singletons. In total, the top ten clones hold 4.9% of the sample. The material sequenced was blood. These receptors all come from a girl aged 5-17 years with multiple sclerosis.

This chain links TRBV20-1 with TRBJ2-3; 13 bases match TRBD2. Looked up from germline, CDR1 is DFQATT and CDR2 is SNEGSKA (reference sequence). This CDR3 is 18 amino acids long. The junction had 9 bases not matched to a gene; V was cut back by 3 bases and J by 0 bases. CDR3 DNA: TGCAGTGCTAGCCGACTAGCGGGAGGTCGTGCTAGCACAGATACGCAGTATTTT. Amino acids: CSASRLAGGRASTDTQYF.

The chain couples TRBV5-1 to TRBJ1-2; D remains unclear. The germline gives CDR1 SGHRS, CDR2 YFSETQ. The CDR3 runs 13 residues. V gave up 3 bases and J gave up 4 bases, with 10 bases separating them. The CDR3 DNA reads TGCGCCAGCAGCTCCTCAGGCAGCTATGGCTACACCTTC. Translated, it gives CASSSSGSYGYTF.

CDR3 loop: CASAAGGRGEQFF. The CDR3 DNA reads TGTGCCAGCGCCGCGGGAGGCAGGGGTGAGCAGTTCTTC. The chain has TRBV2 and TRBJ2-1, with TRBD2 matching 8 bases. The CDR3 loop spans 13 amino acids. The V and J ends lost 8 bases and 9 bases, in that order; junction bases with no gene match: 9. Germline CDR1 is SNHLY and CDR2 is FYNNEI.

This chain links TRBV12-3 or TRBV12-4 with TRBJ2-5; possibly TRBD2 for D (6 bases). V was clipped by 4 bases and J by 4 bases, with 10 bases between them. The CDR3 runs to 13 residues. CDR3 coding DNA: TGTGCCAGCAGTTGGGGGGAGTTAGAGACCCAGTACTTC. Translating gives CASSWGELETQYF.

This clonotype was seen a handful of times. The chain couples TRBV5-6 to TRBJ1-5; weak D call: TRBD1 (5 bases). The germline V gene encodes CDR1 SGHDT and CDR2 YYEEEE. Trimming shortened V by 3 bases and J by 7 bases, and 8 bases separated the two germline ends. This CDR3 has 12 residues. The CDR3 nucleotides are TGTGCCAGCAGCTCCTGGGGGCAGCCCCAGCATTTT. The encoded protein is CASSSWGQPQHF. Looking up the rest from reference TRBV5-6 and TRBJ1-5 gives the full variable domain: DAGVTQSPTHLIKTRGQQVTLRCSPKSGHDTVSWYQQALGQGPQFIFQYYEEEERQRGNFPDRFSGHQFPNYSSELNVNALLLGDSALYLCASSSWGQPQHFGDGTRLSIL.

The CDR3 reads CASSYFRLAATGELFF. The CDR3 region has the DNA TGTGCCAGCAGTTACTTCCGACTAGCGGCCACCGGGGAGCTGTTTTTT. This chain connects TRBV6-2 or TRBV6-3 to TRBJ2-2; TRBD2 matches 9 bases. The CDR3 consists of 16 residues. Looked up from germline, CDR1 is MNHEY and CDR2 is SVGEGT. With V trimmed by 1 base and J by 4 bases, 4 bases remained unmatched.

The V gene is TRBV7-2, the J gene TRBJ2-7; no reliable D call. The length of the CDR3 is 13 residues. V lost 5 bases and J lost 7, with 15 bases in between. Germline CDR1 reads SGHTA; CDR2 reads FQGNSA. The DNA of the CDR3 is TGTGCCAGCAGCCTTCCTAATTACGGGGAGCAGTACTTC. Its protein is CASSLPNYGEQYF.

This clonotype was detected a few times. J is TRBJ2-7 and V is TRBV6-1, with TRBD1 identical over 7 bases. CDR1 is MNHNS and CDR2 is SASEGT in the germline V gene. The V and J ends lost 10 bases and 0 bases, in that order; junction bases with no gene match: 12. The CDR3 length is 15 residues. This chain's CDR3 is CATTLARDSSYEQYF. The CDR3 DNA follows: TGTGCCACCACTCTCGCGAGGGACAGCTCCTACGAGCAGTACTTC.

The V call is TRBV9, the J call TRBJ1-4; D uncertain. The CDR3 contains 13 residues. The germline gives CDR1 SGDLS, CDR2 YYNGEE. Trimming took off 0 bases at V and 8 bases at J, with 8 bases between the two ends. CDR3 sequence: CASSVDGVEKLFF. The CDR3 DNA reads TGTGCCAGCAGCGTAGATGGGGTGGAAAAACTGTTTTTT.

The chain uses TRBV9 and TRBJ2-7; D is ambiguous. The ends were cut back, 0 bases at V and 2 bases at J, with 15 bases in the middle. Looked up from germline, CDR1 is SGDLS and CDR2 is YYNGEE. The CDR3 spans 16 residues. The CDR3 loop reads CASSVGVMGKTYEQYF. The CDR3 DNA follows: TGTGCCAGCAGCGTAGGTGTGATGGGCAAGACCTACGAGCAGTACTTC. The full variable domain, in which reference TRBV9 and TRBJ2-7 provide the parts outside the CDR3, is DSGVTQTPKHLITATGQRVTLRCSPRSGDLSVYWYQQSLDQGLQFLIQYYNGEERAKGNILERFSAQQFPDLHSELNLSSLELGDSALYFCASSVGVMGKTYEQYFGPGTRLTVT.

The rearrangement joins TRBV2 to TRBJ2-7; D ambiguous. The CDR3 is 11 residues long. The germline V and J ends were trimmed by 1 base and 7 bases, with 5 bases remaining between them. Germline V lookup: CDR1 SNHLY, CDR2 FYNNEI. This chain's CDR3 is CASSEDLEQYF. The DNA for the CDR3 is TGTGCCAGCAGTGAAGACTTGGAGCAGTACTTC.

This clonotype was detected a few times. This chain's CDR3 is CSARPLDRAYEQYF. The CDR3 nucleotides read TGCAGTGCTAGACCTCTTGACAGGGCCTACGAGCAGTACTTC. The chain carries TRBV20-1 and TRBJ2-7; 7 nucleotides agree with TRBD1. The germline gives CDR1 DFQATT, CDR2 SNEGSKA (reference sequence). The CDR3 spans 14 residues. J was trimmed by 2 bases and V by 2 bases; bases with no gene match: 6.

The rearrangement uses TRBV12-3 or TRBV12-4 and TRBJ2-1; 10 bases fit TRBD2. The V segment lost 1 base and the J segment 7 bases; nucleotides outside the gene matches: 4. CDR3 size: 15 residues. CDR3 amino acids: CASSLGASGRNEQFF. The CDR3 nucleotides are TGTGCCAGCAGTTTAGGGGCTAGCGGGAGAAATGAGCAGTTCTTC.

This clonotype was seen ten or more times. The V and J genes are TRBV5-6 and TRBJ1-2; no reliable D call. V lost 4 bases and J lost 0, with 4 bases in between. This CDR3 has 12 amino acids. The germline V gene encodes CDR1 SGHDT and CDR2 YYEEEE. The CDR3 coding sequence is TGTGCCAGCAGCCCCTCTAACTATGGCTACACCTTC. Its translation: CASSPSNYGYTF.

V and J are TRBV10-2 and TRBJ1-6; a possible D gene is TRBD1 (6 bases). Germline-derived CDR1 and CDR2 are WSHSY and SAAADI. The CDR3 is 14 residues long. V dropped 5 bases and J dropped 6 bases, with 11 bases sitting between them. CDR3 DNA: TGCGCCAGCAGTCCAGGGGAATCTAATTCACCCCTCCACTTT. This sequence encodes CASSPGESNSPLHF.

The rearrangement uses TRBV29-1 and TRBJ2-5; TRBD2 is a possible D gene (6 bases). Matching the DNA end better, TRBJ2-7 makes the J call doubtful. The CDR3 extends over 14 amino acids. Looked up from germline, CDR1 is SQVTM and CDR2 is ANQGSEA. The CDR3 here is CSARASETSHEQYF. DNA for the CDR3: TGCAGCGCCCGTGCTAGCGAGACTTCCCACGAGCAGTACTTC.

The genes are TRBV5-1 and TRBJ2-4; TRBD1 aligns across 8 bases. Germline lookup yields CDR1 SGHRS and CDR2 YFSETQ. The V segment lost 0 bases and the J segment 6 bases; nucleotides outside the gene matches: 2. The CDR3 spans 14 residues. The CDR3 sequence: CASSLGQGTNIQYF. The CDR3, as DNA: TGCGCCAGCAGCTTGGGACAGGGGACAAACATTCAGTACTTC.

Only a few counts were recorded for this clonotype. The CDR3 protein is CASRPDRVGTEAFF. CDR3 DNA: TGTGCCAGCAGACCGGACAGGGTCGGCACTGAAGCTTTCTTT. The chain employs TRBV12-3 or TRBV12-4 and TRBJ1-1; 8 bases are shared with TRBD1. The CDR3 runs 14 residues. V lost 6 bases to trimming and J lost 4 bases; unmatched junction nucleotides: 7.

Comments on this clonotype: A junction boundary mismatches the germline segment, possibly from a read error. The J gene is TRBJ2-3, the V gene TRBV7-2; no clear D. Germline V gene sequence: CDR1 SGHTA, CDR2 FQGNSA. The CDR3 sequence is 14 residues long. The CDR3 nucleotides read TGTGCCAGCAACTTAGCACATTCCACAGATACGCAGTATTTT. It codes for CASNLAHSTDTQYF.

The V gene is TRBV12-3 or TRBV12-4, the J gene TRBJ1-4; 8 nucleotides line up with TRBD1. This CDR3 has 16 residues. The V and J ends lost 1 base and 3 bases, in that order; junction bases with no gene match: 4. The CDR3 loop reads CASSLVQGAANEKLFF. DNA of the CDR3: TGTGCCAGCAGTTTAGTCCAGGGGGCAGCTAATGAAAAACTGTTTTTT.

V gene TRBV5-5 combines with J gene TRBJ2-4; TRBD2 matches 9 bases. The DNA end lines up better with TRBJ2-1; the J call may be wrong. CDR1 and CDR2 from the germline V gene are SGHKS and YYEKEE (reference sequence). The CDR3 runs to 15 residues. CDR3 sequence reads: CASSLSSGKGNEQFF. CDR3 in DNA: TGTGCCAGCAGCTTATCTAGCGGGAAGGGCAATGAGCAGTTCTTC.

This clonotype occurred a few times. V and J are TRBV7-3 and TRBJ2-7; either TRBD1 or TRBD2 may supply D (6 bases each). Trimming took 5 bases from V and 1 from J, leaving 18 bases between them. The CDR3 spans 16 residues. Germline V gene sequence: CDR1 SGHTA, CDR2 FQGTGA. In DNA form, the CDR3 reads TGTGCCAGCAGCCCGCGGGACACCCCTGGGTCCTACGAGCAGTACTTC. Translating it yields CASSPRDTPGSYEQYF. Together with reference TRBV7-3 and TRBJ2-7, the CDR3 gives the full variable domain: GAGVSQTPSNKVTEKGKYVELRCDPISGHTALYWYRQSLGQGPEFLIYFQGTGAADDSGLPNDRFFAVRPEGSVSTLKIQRTERGDSAVYLCASSPRDTPGSYEQYFGPGTRLTVT.

The CDR3 DNA is TGTGCCAGCAGTCCCACAAGGAGACCCGAACCCGACATCTACGAGCAGTACTTC. Protein sequence: CASSPTRRPEPDIYEQYF. The chain employs TRBV6-2 or TRBV6-3 and TRBJ2-4; D remains ambiguous. The assigned J gene may be wrong: the sequence end matches TRBJ2-7 better. CDR1 MNHEY and CDR2 SVGEGT come from the germline V gene. This CDR3 has 18 amino acids.

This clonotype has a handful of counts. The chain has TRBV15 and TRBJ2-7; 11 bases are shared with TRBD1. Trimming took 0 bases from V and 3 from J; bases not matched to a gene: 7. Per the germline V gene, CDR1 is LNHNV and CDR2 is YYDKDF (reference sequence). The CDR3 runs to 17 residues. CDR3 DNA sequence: TGTGCCACCAGCAGAGATACGTTCGGGACAGGGGGCTACGAGCAGTACTTC. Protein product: CATSRDTFGTGGYEQYF.

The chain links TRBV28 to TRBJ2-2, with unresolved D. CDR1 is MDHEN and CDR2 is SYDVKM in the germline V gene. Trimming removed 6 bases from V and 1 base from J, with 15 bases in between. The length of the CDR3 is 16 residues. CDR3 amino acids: CASSTPSLENTGELFF. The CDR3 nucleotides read TGTGCCAGCAGCACCCCCTCGTTGGAGAACACCGGGGAGCTGTTTTTT.

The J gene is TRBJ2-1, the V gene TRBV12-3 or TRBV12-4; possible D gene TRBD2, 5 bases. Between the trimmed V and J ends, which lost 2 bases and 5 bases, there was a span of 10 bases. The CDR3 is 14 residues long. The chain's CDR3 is CASSLLLAHNEQFF. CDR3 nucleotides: TGTGCCAGCAGTTTACTGCTAGCCCACAATGAGCAGTTCTTC.

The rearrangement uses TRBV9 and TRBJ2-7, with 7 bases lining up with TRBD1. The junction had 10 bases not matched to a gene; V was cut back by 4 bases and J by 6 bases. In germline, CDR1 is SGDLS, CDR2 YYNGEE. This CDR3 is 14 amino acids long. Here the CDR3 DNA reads TGTGCCAGCAGCCCGGGCGGACAGGAGAGCGAGCAGTACTTC. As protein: CASSPGGQESEQYF.

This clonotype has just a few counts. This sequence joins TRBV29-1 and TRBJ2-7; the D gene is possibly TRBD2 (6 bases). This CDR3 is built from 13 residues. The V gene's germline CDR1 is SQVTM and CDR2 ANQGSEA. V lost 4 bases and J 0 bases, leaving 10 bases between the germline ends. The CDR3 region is CSVVGGVSYEQYF. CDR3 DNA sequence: TGCAGCGTTGTGGGAGGAGTCTCCTACGAGCAGTACTTC.

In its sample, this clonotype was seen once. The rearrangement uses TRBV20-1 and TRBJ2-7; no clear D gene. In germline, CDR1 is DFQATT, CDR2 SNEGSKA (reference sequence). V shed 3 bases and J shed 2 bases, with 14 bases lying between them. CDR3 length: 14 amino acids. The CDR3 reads CSARPREAAYEQYF. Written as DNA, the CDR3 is TGCAGTGCTAGGCCCCGCGAGGCCGCCTACGAGCAGTACTTC.

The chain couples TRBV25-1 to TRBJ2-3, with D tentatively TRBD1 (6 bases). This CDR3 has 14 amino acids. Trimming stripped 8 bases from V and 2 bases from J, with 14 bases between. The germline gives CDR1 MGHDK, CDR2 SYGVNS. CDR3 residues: CASSPGDTTDTQYF. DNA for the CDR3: TGTGCCAGCTCCCCCGGGGACACCACAGATACGCAGTATTTT.

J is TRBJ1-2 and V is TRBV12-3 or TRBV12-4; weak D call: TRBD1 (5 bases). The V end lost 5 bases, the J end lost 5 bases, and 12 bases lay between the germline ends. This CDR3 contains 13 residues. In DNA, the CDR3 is TGTGCCAGCAGTGCCGAGAGGACATATGGCTACACCTTC. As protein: CASSAERTYGYTF.

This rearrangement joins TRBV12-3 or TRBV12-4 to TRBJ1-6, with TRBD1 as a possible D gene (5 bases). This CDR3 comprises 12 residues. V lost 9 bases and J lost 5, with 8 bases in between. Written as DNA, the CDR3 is TGTGCCAGTTTGGGACATAATTCACCCCTCCACTTT. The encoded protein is CASLGHNSPLHF.